Following are 19 T cell receptor beta chains from one sample sequenced in a study of cytomegalovirus exposure and HLA in healthy donors (dated by TCRdb to 2017 to 2019). Libraries were prepared through the immunoSEQ multiplex PCR assay. A mixture of 60 forward primers for TCR Vbeta segments and 13 reverse primers for TCR Jbeta segments was used in the multiplex PCR. As stored in TCRdb, this immuneACCESS dataset retains in-frame rearrangements with V and J assigned. A fraction of the clones does not appear; measured against another copy, unresolved V genes explain less than half of the discrepancy, and the remainder lacks a known reason. The sample table lists about 140,000 clones, 80% of them with a count of one. The top ten constitute under 15% of the sample. The sample taken for sequencing was PBMCs. The receptors shown here come from a middle-aged woman in good health and CMV-seronegative.

This chain joins TRBV15 and TRBJ2-1; 8 bases are a match to TRBD2. Germline assignment: CDR1 LNHNV and CDR2 YYDKDF (reference sequence). The CDR3 has 15 amino acids. V gave up 1 base and J gave up 3 bases; unmatched junction bases: 2. The CDR3 coding sequence is TGTGCCACCAGCAGAGCCGGGACTAGCTACAATGAGCAGTTCTTC. Its protein product is CATSRAGTSYNEQFF.

The chain employs TRBV6-1 and TRBJ2-7; no firm D call. CDR1 and CDR2 (germline): MNHNS, SASEGT. V lost 9 bases, J lost 6 bases, and 15 bases lay in between. The CDR3 consists of 12 residues. The CDR3 protein is CASTSLPGEQYF. For the CDR3, the DNA is TGTGCCAGTACCTCCCTCCCAGGCGAGCAGTACTTC.

With regard to this clone: One end of the junction does not line up with germline, which may come from a read error. As DNA, the CDR3 is TGTGCCAGCAGCCCCTGGTTAGATCCGGCCTCTGGGGCCAACGGCCTGACTTTC. Encoded protein: CASSPWLDPASGANGLTF. The chain joins TRBV14 to TRBJ2-6, with D perhaps matching TRBD1 (5 bases). The CDR3 loop spans 18 amino acids. Germline lookup yields CDR1 SGHDN and CDR2 FVKESK.

This clone was seen a single time. The genes are TRBV6-6 and TRBJ2-7, with D hard to call. The CDR3 has 12 amino acids. CDR1 is MNHNY, CDR2 SVGAGI, per germline (reference sequence). V shed 6 bases and J shed 1 base, with 7 bases lying between them. The CDR3 DNA follows: TGTGCCAGCAGCGTCGGTTCCTACGAGCAGTACTTC. Amino acids: CASSVGSYEQYF.

This chain uses TRBV5-4 with TRBJ2-7; D possibly corresponds to TRBD2 (6 bases). The CDR3 spans 15 residues. Deletions cut 0 bases from V and 2 bases from J, with 12 bases between. The germline gives CDR1 SGHNT, CDR2 YYREEE (reference sequence). The CDR3 region is CASSLERGFAYEQYF. As DNA, the CDR3 is TGTGCCAGCAGCTTGGAACGGGGGTTCGCCTACGAGCAGTACTTC.

The V call is TRBV27, the J call TRBJ2-1; 9 nucleotides align to TRBD1. Trimming removed 4 bases from V and 4 bases from J; junction bases left unmatched: 5. In germline, CDR1 is MNHEY, CDR2 SMNVEV (reference sequence). The CDR3 sequence is 15 residues long. The CDR3 reads CASSWGQGLYNEQFF. For the CDR3, the DNA is TGTGCCAGCAGTTGGGGACAGGGATTATACAATGAGCAGTTCTTC.

The chain couples TRBV5-1 to TRBJ1-6, with 10 bases lining up with TRBD1. The CDR3 loop spans 15 amino acids. The V segment lost 0 bases and the J segment 10 bases; nucleotides outside the gene matches: 4. Per the germline V gene, CDR1 is SGHRS and CDR2 is YFSETQ. CDR3 loop: CASSLGQGAGSPLHF. The CDR3, as DNA: TGCGCCAGCAGCTTGGGACAGGGGGCCGGGTCACCCCTCCACTTT.

The chain is built from TRBV5-1 and TRBJ2-7; D remains unclear. The CDR3 is 11 residues long. V lost 3 bases to trimming and J lost 1 base, with 2 bases between them. Germline CDR1 SGHRS, CDR2 YFSETQ. For the CDR3, the DNA is TGCGCCAGCAGCTCTTCCTACGAGCAGTACTTC. This gives the protein CASSSSYEQYF.

The count of this clone is one. V and J are TRBV7-6 and TRBJ2-5, with D maybe TRBD1 (5 bases). V lost 5 bases, J lost 3 bases, and 16 bases lay in between. This CDR3 has 15 residues. CDR1 is SGHVS, CDR2 FNYEAQ, per germline. CDR3 region: CASSARHPDKETQYF. CDR3 in DNA: TGTGCCAGCAGCGCGAGGCACCCGGACAAAGAGACCCAGTACTTC.

The chain employs TRBV4-1 and TRBJ2-3; TRBD1 agrees at 11 bases. Germline V lookup: CDR1 MGHRA, CDR2 YSYEKL. J gave up 5 bases and V 4 bases, and 5 bases lay outside the gene matches. There are 15 residues in the CDR3. The CDR3 loop is CASSLRDRGIDTQYF. The CDR3 region has the DNA TGCGCCAGCAGCCTAAGGGACAGGGGGATAGATACGCAGTATTTT.

The J gene is TRBJ2-2, the V gene TRBV10-1; 11 bases line up with TRBD2. Germline CDR1 is WNHNN and CDR2 is SYGVQD (reference sequence). The J segment lost 5 bases and the V segment lost 8 bases, leaving 4 bases of the junction unmatched. The CDR3 consists of 14 residues. CDR3 coding DNA: TGCGCCAGCCATAGCGGGGGGGCAACCGGGGAGCTGTTTTTT. Its translation is CASHSGGATGELFF.

Comments on this clone: Germline is not matched at one junction end, which may reflect a read error. The chain has TRBV11-2 and TRBJ2-6; 9 positions agree with TRBD1. The CDR3 has 17 residues. Germline-derived CDR1 and CDR2 are SGHAT and FQNNGV. The CDR3 region is CASSFGRTGDGANGLTF. The DNA of the CDR3 is TGTGCCAGCAGCTTCGGTCGGACAGGGGATGGGGCCAACGGCCTGACTTTC.

This chain joins TRBV5-1 and TRBJ2-7; 7 positions agree with TRBD1. Germline V gene lookup returns CDR1 SGHRS and CDR2 YFSETQ. CDR3 length equals 16 residues. V lost 4 bases to trimming and J lost 4 bases; unmatched junction nucleotides: 14. The CDR3 DNA follows: TGCGCCAGCAGCCAGGCTAAGACAGGGTCGTTTTACGAGCAGTACTTC. Amino acids: CASSQAKTGSFYEQYF. The entire variable domain, with the rest obtained from reference TRBV5-1 and TRBJ2-7, is as follows: KAGVTQTPRYLIKTRGQQVTLSCSPISGHRSVSWYQQTPGQGLQFLFEYFSETQRNKGNFPGRFSGRQFSNSRSEMNVSTLELGDSALYLCASSQAKTGSFYEQYFGPGTRLTVT.

This clone was counted a single time. CDR3 loop: CASSEFGQGNAGAFF. The CDR3 bases are TGTGCCAGCAGTGAATTCGGACAGGGTAACGCCGGGGCTTTCTTT. The chain combines TRBV25-1 with TRBJ1-1; TRBD1 agrees at 8 bases. Germline CDR1 is MGHDK and CDR2 is SYGVNS. V dropped 1 base and J dropped 11; count of bases not matched to a gene: 12. The CDR3 covers 15 residues.

This chain links TRBV6-6 with TRBJ1-4; 9 bases map to TRBD1. V lost 6 bases and J lost 5; bases outside the gene matches: 7. CDR1 is MNHNY, CDR2 SVGAGI, per germline (reference sequence). This CDR3 has 15 amino acids. The CDR3 bases are TGTGCCAGCAGCCAGAGACAGGGGGGGAATGAAAAACTGTTTTTT. Amino acids: CASSQRQGGNEKLFF.

This clone was counted only a few times. Additional DNA sequences in this sample encode the identical CDR3. The rearrangement uses TRBV2 and TRBJ2-3; D unclear. This CDR3 is 11 amino acids long. The V gene's germline CDR1 is SNHLY and CDR2 FYNNEI. Trimming removed 5 bases at V and 2 bases at J, with 2 bases between. This CDR3 is CASSLTDTQYF. CDR3 coding DNA: TGTGCCAGCAGTCTCACAGATACGCAGTATTTT.

This clone was detected a few times. The V and J genes are TRBV4-1 and TRBJ2-1; D is unclear. The ends were cut back, 1 base at V and 2 bases at J, with 12 bases in the middle. There are 16 residues in the CDR3. The germline V gene has CDR1 MGHRA and CDR2 YSYEKL. The CDR3 coding sequence is TGCGCCAGCAGCCAAGTAAACCTAGTAACCTACAATGAGCAGTTCTTC. This encodes CASSQVNLVTYNEQFF.

This chain links TRBV2 with TRBJ1-5; D not resolved. CDR1 is SNHLY and CDR2 is FYNNEI in the germline V gene. CDR3 length: 15 amino acids. V lost 7 bases and J 4 bases, leaving 17 bases between the germline ends. The chain's CDR3 is CASNNIGNSNQPQHF. In nucleotides, the CDR3 is TGTGCCAGCAACAACATCGGGAACTCGAATCAGCCCCAGCATTTT. Variable domain in full (rest from reference TRBV2 and TRBJ1-5): EPEVTQTPSHQVTQMGQEVILRCVPISNHLYFYWYRQILGQKVEFLVSFYNNEISEKSEIFDDQFSVERPDGSNFTLKIRSTKLEDSAMYFCASNNIGNSNQPQHFGDGTRLSIL.

V gene TRBV19 combines with J gene TRBJ1-1, with unresolved D. CDR3 length: 14 residues. Germline lookup yields CDR1 LNHDA and CDR2 SQIVND (reference sequence). Trimming pared 5 bases from V and 1 base from J, leaving 11 bases between. In nucleotides, the CDR3 is TGTGCCAGTAGTTACCACAGACAGAACACTGAAGCTTTCTTT. Translation: CASSYHRQNTEAFF.